One sample yielded the 14 T cell receptor beta chains listed below, sequenced in a study of blood T cell repertoires in COVID-19. Assay used: immunoSEQ multiplex PCR; TCRdb lists only in-frame clones, some missing. The repertoire holds about 330,000 clones, with around 84% as singletons. Sequencing was done on a sample of PBMCs or T cells enriched from blood (not recorded which). All receptors come from a woman under 30 who had recovered from COVID-19.

The chain's CDR3 is CASSRGTVHLHF. DNA for the CDR3: TGTGCCAGCAGCCGAGGGACTGTGCATCTCCACTTT. The chain couples TRBV3-1 (or the pseudogene TRBV3-2) to TRBJ1-6; weak D call: TRBD1 (5 bases). From germline, CDR1 is LGHDT and CDR2 YNNKEL (reference sequence). The V end lost 4 bases, the J end lost 16 bases, and 14 bases lay between the germline ends. The length of the CDR3 is 12 residues.

By share, this clone ranks as medium-sized. The chain joins TRBV5-6 to TRBJ2-7; D is unclear. Germline loops: CDR1 SGHDT, CDR2 YYEEEE. V was trimmed by 1 base and J by 1 base, leaving 6 bases between them. The CDR3 spans 13 residues. CDR3 amino acids: CASSLTDSYEQYF. Here the CDR3 DNA reads TGTGCCAGCAGCTTGACAGATTCCTACGAGCAGTACTTC.

V gene TRBV6-1 combines with J gene TRBJ2-7, with 7 bases identical to TRBD2. After removal of 1 base from V and 7 bases from J, the junction contained 7 bases not matched to a gene. CDR1 and CDR2 (germline): MNHNS, SASEGT. This CDR3 is built from 14 residues. CDR3 in amino acids: CASSEGTSVREQYF. The CDR3 region has the DNA TGTGCCAGCAGTGAAGGGACTAGTGTGCGGGAGCAGTACTTC.

The chain is built from TRBV28 and TRBJ2-1; 9 bases are a match to TRBD2. Per the germline V gene, CDR1 is MDHEN and CDR2 is SYDVKM. The CDR3 is 18 amino acids. V gave up 7 bases and J gave up 0 bases; unmatched junction bases: 13. CDR3 in amino acids: CASIGMLAGISSYNEQFF. DNA for the CDR3: TGTGCCAGCATCGGGATGCTAGCGGGAATAAGCTCCTACAATGAGCAGTTCTTC. The full variable domain, its missing parts supplied by reference TRBV28 and TRBJ2-1, is DVKVTQSSRYLVKRTGEKVFLECVQDMDHENMFWYRQDPGLGLRLIYFSYDVKMKEKGDIPEGYSVSREKKERFSLILESASTNQTSMYLCASIGMLAGISSYNEQFFGPGTRLTVL.

The chain uses TRBV4-1 and TRBJ2-3; 12 bases are a match to TRBD2. Trimming removed 1 base from V and 5 bases from J; junction bases left unmatched: 1. The CDR3 extends over 15 amino acids. Germline CDR1 is MGHRA and CDR2 is YSYEKL. The CDR3 loop reads CASSQVTSGRDTQYF. In DNA form, the CDR3 reads TGCGCCAGCAGCCAAGTGACTAGCGGGAGAGATACGCAGTATTTT.

The rearrangement joins TRBV6-5 to TRBJ1-2; 7 bases match TRBD1. There are 15 residues in the CDR3. CDR1 and CDR2 from the germline V gene are MNHEY and SVGAGI. Unmatched junction bases numbered 11, after V lost 6 bases and J lost 4 bases. The CDR3 loop is CASRSDRDVGYGYTF. In nucleotides, the CDR3 is TGTGCCAGCAGAAGCGACAGGGATGTCGGCTATGGCTACACCTTC.

V gene TRBV5-4 combines with J gene TRBJ2-7; 8 bases agree with TRBD2. CDR1 is SGHNT and CDR2 is YYREEE in the germline V gene (reference sequence). The CDR3 spans 17 residues. V lost 3 bases to trimming and J lost 0 bases; unmatched junction nucleotides: 11. This CDR3 reads CASSSGGAGANSYEQYF. In nucleotides, the CDR3 is TGTGCCAGCAGCTCGGGGGGGGCGGGGGCGAACTCCTACGAGCAGTACTTC.

This clone appeared a few times. V usage is TRBV18 and J usage is TRBJ1-2, with a possible D match to TRBD1 (5 bases). The CDR3 covers 14 residues. Germline V lookup: CDR1 KGHSH, CDR2 LQKENI. V was shortened by 1 base and J by 5 bases, with 11 bases between the two germline ends. CDR3 protein: CASSPRTGEYGYTF. The DNA for the CDR3 is TGTGCCAGCTCACCACGTACGGGGGAATATGGCTACACCTTC.

This clone was picked up a small number of times. The chain joins TRBV19 to TRBJ1-1; 9 nucleotides align to TRBD1. CDR1 and CDR2 from the germline V gene are LNHDA and SQIVND (reference sequence). The CDR3 runs 16 residues. The trim removed 3 bases at V and 1 base at J, leaving 6 bases unmatched. CDR3 sequence reads: CASSIGTGRGNTEAFF. As DNA, the CDR3 is TGTGCCAGTAGTATCGGGACAGGGAGGGGGAACACTGAAGCTTTCTTT.

The rearrangement links TRBV7-8 to TRBJ2-3; possible D gene TRBD2, 5 bases. Looked up from germline, CDR1 is SGHVS and CDR2 is FQNEAQ. There are 17 residues in the CDR3. The V gene lost 4 bases and the J gene lost 2 bases, with 19 bases spanning the gap. The CDR3 sequence: CASSYFGEKPPTDTQYF. The CDR3 DNA reads TGTGCCAGCAGCTATTTCGGGGAGAAACCACCCACAGATACGCAGTATTTT.

The table lists this clone with a few counts. The J gene is TRBJ1-3, the V gene TRBV4-1; a possible D gene is TRBD1 (6 bases). V lost 2 bases to trimming and J lost 7 bases, with 12 bases between them. The CDR3 has 14 amino acids. Per germline, CDR1 MGHRA and CDR2 YSYEKL. CDR3: CASSQPGQGNTIYF. The CDR3 DNA follows: TGCGCCAGCAGCCAACCGGGACAAGGGAACACCATATATTTT.

This rearrangement joins TRBV6-5 to TRBJ2-7; TRBD2 agrees at 9 bases. Germline V lookup: CDR1 MNHEY, CDR2 SVGAGI. Losses at the gene ends were 5 bases for V and 5 bases for J; bases not matched to a gene: 10. The CDR3 is made up of 15 amino acids. The CDR3 coding sequence is TGTGCCAGCAGTCTAACCATAGCGGGAGTCCACGAGCAGTACTTC. Translating it yields CASSLTIAGVHEQYF.

A single count supports this clone. V and J are TRBV29-1 and TRBJ2-1; TRBD2 agrees at 10 bases. With V trimmed by 0 bases and J by 2 bases, 7 bases remained unmatched. Germline V lookup: CDR1 SQVTM, CDR2 ANQGSEA. This CDR3 has 17 residues. CDR3 protein: CSVEEGPAGGAYNEQFF. CDR3 nucleotide sequence: TGCAGCGTTGAAGAAGGTCCAGCGGGGGGGGCCTACAATGAGCAGTTCTTC.

The chain joins TRBV2 to TRBJ1-1; 9 bases align to TRBD1. CDR1 is SNHLY, CDR2 FYNNEI, per germline. This CDR3 has 17 amino acids. V shed 7 bases, J shed 3 bases, and the junction held 15 bases outside the gene matches. The CDR3 loop reads CASNLPGTGLSDTEAFF. In DNA, the CDR3 is TGTGCCAGCAACCTGCCCGGGACAGGGCTCTCGGACACTGAAGCTTTCTTT.